This TCR beta chain comes out of a study of T-cell reconstitution after alpha-beta-depleted transplantation in children. This clonotype turned up a few times. Preparation of the TCRbeta library was carried out with unique molecular identifiers. TCRdb recomputed calls from the PCR reads with MiXCR, one row per CDR3 protein. The sample contains about 540,000 distinct CDR3 sequences, around 16% of which appear only once. The V and J ends lost 1 base and 9 bases, in that order; junction bases with no gene match: 11. The V gene's germline CDR1 is MGHRA and CDR2 YSYEKL. The CDR3 extends over 16 amino acids.

This TCR came from a human donor who donated a stem cell graft to a child with acute lymphoblastic leukemia. Sequences were derived from PBMCs from the stem cell graft donor, sampled from the stem cell graft. The chain links TRBV4-1 to TRBJ2-1; 8 bases are shared with TRBD2. CDR3 sequence: CASSQVYSGIGSEQFF. The CDR3 bases are TGCGCCAGCAGCCAAGTCTATAGCGGGATCGGGAGTGAGCAGTTCTTC.